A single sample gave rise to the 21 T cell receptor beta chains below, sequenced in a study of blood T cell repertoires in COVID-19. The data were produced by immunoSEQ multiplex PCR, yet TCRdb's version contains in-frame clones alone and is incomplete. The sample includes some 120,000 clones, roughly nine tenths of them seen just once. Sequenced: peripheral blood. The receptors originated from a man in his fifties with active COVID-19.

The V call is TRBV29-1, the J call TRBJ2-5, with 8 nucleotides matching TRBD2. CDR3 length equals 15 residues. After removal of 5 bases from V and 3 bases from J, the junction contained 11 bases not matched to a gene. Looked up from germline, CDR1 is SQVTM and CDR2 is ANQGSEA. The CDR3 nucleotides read TGCAGCGTTTTGTTAGGTAGCGGGGCTAAAGAGACCCAGTACTTC. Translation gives CSVLLGSGAKETQYF.

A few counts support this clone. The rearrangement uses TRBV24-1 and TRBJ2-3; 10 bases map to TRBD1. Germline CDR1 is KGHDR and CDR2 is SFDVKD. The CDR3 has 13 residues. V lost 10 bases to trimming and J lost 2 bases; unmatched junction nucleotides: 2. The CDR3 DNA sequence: TGTGCCACTAGACAGGGGGCCACAGATACGCAGTATTTT. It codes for CATRQGATDTQYF.

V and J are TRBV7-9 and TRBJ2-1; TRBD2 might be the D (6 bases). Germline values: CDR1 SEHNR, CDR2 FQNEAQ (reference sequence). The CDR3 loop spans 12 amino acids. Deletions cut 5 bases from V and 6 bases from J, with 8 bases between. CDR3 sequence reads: CASSATSNEQFF. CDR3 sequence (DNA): TGTGCCAGCAGCGCGACTAGCAATGAGCAGTTCTTC.

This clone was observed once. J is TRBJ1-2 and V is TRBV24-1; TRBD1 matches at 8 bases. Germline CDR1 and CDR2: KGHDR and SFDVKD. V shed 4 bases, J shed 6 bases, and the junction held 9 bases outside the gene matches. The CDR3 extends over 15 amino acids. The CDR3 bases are TGTGCCACCAGTGACACGGACAGGGTATCGCATGGCTACACCTTC. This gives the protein CATSDTDRVSHGYTF.

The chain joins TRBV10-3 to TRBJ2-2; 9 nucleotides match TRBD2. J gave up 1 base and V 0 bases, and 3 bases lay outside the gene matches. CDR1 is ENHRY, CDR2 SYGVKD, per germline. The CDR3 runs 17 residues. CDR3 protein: CAISESLAGMNTGELFF. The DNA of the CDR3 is TGTGCCATCAGTGAGTCCCTAGCGGGAATGAACACCGGGGAGCTGTTTTTT.

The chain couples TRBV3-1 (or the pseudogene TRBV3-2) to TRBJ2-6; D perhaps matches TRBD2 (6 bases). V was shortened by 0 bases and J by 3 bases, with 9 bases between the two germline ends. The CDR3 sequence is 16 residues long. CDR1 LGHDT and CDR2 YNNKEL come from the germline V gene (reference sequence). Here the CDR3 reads CASSQDGGSGANVLTF. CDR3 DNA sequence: TGTGCCAGCAGCCAAGATGGAGGGAGTGGGGCCAACGTCCTGACTTTC.

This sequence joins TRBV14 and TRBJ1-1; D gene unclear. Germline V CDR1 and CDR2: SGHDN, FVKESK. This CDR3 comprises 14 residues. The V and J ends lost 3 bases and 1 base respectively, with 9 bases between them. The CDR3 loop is CASSHTPGNTEAFF. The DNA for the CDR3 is TGTGCCAGCAGCCACACCCCGGGGAACACTGAAGCTTTCTTT.

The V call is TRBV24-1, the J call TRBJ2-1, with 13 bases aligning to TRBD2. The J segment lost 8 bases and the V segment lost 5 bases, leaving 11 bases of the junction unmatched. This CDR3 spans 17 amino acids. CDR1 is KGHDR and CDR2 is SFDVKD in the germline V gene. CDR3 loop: CATSVLSGLAGVYEQFF. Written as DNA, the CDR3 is TGTGCCACCAGTGTCCTCTCAGGACTAGCGGGAGTATATGAGCAGTTCTTC.

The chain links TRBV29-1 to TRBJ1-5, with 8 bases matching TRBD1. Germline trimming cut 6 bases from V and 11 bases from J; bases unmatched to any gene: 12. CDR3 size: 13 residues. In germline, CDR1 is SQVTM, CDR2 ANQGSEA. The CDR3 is CSVAQSDRGAQHF. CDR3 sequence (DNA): TGCAGCGTAGCCCAATCAGACAGGGGAGCCCAGCATTTT.

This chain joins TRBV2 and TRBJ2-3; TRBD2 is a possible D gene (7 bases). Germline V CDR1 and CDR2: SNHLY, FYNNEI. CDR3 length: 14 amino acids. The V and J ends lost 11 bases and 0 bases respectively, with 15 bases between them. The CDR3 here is CADRGATSTDTQYF. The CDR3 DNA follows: TGTGCCGACCGGGGGGCGACTAGCACAGATACGCAGTATTTT.

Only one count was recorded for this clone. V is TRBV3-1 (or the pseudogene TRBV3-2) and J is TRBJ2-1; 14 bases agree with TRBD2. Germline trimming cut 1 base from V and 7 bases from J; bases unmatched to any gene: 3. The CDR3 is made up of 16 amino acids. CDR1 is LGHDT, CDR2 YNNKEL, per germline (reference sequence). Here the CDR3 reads CASSQAGTSGSNEQFF. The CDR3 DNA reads TGTGCCAGCAGCCAAGCCGGGACTAGCGGGAGTAATGAGCAGTTCTTC.

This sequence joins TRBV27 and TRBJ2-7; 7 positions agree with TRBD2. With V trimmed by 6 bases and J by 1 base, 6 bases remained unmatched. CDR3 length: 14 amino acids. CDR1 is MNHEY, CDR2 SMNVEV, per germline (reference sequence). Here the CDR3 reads CASSITGRSYEQYV. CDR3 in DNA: TGTGCCAGCAGCATAACCGGGAGGTCCTACGAGCAGTACGTC.

CDR3: CATSDADRGTEAFF. The CDR3 DNA is TGTGCCACCAGTGATGCCGACAGAGGCACTGAAGCTTTCTTT. The rearrangement uses TRBV24-1 and TRBJ1-1; maybe TRBD1 (5 bases). Germline CDR1 KGHDR, CDR2 SFDVKD. The CDR3 length is 14 residues. Trimming cost V 3 bases and J 4 bases, with 11 bases left between them.

CDR3 sequence: CASSPQVGTGASGGYTF. CDR3 nucleotide sequence: TGTGCCAGCAGCCCCCAAGTTGGGACAGGGGCATCAGGAGGCTACACCTTC. The chain links TRBV9 to TRBJ1-2, with TRBD1 identical over 10 bases. CDR3 length: 17 residues. The germline gives CDR1 SGDLS, CDR2 YYNGEE. J lost 8 bases, V lost 4 bases, and 17 bases had no gene match.

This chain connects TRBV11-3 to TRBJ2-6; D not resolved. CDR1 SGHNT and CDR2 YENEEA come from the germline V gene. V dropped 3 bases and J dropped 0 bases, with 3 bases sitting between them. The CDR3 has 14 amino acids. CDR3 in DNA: TGTGCCAGCAGCTTTAGCTCTGGGGCCAACGTCCTGACTTTC. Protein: CASSFSSGANVLTF.

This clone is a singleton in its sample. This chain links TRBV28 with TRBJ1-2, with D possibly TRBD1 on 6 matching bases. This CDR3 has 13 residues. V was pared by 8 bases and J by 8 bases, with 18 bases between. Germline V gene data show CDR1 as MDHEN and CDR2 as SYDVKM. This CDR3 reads CASGQGLSKGYTF. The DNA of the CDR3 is TGTGCCAGCGGCCAGGGGCTGAGCAAAGGCTACACCTTC.

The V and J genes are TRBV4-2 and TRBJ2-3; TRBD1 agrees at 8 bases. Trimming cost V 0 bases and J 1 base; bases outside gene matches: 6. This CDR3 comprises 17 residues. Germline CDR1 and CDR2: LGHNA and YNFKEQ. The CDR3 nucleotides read TGTGCCAGCAGCCAAGATTACCCAGGGGGCGGCACAGATACGCAGTATTTT. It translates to CASSQDYPGGGTDTQYF.

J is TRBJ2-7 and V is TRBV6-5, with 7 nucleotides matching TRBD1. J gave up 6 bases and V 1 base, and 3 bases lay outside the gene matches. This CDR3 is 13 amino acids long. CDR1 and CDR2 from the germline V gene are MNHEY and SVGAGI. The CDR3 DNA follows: TGTGCCAGCAGTTACTACAGGGGTAGCGAGCAGTACGTC. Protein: CASSYYRGSEQYV.

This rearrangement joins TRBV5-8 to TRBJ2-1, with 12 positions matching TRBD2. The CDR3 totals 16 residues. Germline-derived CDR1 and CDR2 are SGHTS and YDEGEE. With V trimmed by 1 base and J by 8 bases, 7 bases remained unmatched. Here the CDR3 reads CASSLKLTSGRDEQFF. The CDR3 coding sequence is TGTGCCAGCAGCTTGAAATTGACTAGCGGGAGAGATGAGCAGTTCTTC.

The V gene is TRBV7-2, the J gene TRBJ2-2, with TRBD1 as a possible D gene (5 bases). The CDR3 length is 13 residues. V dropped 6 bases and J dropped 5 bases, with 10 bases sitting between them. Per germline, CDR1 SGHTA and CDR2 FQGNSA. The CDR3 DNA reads TGTGCCAGCAGGACCACAGGAACCGGGGAGCTGTTTTTT. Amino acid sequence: CASRTTGTGELFF.

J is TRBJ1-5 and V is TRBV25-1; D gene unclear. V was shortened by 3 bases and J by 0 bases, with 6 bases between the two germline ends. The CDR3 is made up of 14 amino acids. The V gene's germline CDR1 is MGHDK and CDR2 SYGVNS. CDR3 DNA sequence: TGTGCCAGCAGTGATGAGTATAGCAATCAGCCCCAGCATTTT. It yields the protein CASSDEYSNQPQHF.